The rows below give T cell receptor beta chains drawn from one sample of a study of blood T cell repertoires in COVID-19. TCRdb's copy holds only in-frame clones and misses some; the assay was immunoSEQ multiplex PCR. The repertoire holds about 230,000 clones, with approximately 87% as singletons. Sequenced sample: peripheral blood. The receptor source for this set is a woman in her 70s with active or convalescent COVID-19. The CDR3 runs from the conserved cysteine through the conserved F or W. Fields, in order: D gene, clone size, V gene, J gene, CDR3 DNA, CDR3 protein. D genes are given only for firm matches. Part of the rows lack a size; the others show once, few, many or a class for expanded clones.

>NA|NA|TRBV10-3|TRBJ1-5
TGTGCCATCAGTGAGCAGGGAGGAGGTCAGCCCCAGCATTTT
CAISEQGGGQPQHF
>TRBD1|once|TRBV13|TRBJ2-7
TGTGCCAGCAGCTCATACAGGGGGAGCTCCTACGAGCAGTACTTC
CASSSYRGSSYEQYF
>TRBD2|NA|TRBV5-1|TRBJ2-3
TGCGCCAGCAGCCAGGGGACTAGCGGGATTGATACGCAGTATTTT
CASSQGTSGIDTQYF
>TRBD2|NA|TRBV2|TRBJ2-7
TGTGCCAGCAGTGAAGGGCGCGTAGCGGGAAGCGAGCAGTACTTC
CASSEGRVAGSEQYF
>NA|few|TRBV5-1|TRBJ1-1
TGCGCCAGCAGCGATTCTTGGGGCATCACTGAAGCTTTCTTT
CASSDSWGITEAFF
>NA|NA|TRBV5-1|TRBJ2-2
TGCGCCAGCAGCTTGAACAGCCTAAACACCGGGGAGCTGTTTTTT
CASSLNSLNTGELFF
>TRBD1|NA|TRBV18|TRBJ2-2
TGTGCCAGCTCACCACTCGGACAGGGATCCAACACCGGGGAGCTGTTTTTT
CASSPLGQGSNTGELFF
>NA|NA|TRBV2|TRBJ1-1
TGTGCCAGCAGTGACGCTGGGACAAGAGCTTTCTTT
CASSDAGTRAFF
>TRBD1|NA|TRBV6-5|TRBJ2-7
TGTGCCAGCAGTTACGGGGACAGTCGCGAGCAGTACTTC
CASSYGDSREQYF
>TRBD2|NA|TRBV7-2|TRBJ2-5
TGTGCCAGCAGCATCCACCGGGGGGGCCAAGAGACCCAGTACTTC
CASSIHRGGQETQYF
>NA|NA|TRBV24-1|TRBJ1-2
TGTGCCACCAGTGAGGCCTTTGCGGGGGGCTATGGCTACACCTTC
CATSEAFAGGYGYTF
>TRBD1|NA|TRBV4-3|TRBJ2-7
TGCGCCAGCAGCCAGGGAGGTGGACAGGGGAGGCCCGGCTCCTACGAGCAGTACTTC
CASSQGGGQGRPGSYEQYF
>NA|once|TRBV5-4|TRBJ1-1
TGTGCCAGCAGCACGACAGAGAACACTGAAGCTTTCTTT
CASSTTENTEAFF
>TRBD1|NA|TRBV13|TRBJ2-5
TGTGCCAGCAGCCCAAGACAGGGCGAGGAGACCCAGTACTTC
CASSPRQGEETQYF
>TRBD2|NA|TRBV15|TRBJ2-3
TGTGCCACCAGCAGACCCGGGAGCGGGATCACCACAGATACGCAGTATTTT
CATSRPGSGITTDTQYF
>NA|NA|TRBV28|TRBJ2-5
TGTGCCAGCAGTCGGGCGGGGACTGCACAAGAGACCCAGTACTTC
CASSRAGTAQETQYF
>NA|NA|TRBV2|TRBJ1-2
TGTGCCAGCAGCCCAAGCGGATGGGACTATGGCTACACCTTC
CASSPSGWDYGYTF
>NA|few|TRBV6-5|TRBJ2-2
TGTGCCAGCAGCTCCGAAGGGGTAGCCACTGTGTTTTTT
CASSSEGVATVFF
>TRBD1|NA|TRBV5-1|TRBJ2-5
TGCGCCAGCAGCTTACAGCCGACAGGGACATATGAAGAGACCCAGTACTTC
CASSLQPTGTYEETQYF
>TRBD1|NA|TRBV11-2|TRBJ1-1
TGTGCCAGCAGCTACCGACAGGGATATACTGAAGCTTTCTTT
CASSYRQGYTEAFF
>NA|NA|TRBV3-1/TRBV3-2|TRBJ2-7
TGTGCCAGCAGCCCCTCAGGGGTGAACTACGAGCAGTACTTC
CASSPSGVNYEQYF
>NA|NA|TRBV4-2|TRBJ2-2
TGTGCCAGCAGCGAGGGGAGGGGGGATCCCGGGGAGCTGTTTTTT
CASSEGRGDPGELFF